Sequencing of this T cell receptor beta chain was carried out in a study of PD-1 blockade in classical Hodgkin lymphoma. With respect to this clone: Its antigen is as yet unknown.

Broader study findings: Whoever responded completely had baseline diversity much like that seen in newly diagnosed patients. Reports described newly diagnosed patients as having lower baseline TCR diversity than healthy donors. Some patients started nivolumab under 1 year after ASCT, and they were excluded.

Produced via immunoSEQ multiplex PCR; TCRdb's table is partial and in-frame only. In the table there are some 23,000 clones, about 74% of which are singletons. CDR1 is KGHSY and CDR2 is FQNENV in the germline V gene. The CDR3 is 13 residues long. The V end lost 1 base, the J end lost 3 bases, and 5 bases lay between the germline ends. Every single patient, without exception, relapsed after autologous stem cell transplantation, and brentuximab vedotin exposure varied. Specimen: peripheral blood mononuclear cells (PBMCs), collected before the second cycle of nivolumab. The chain employs TRBV16 and TRBJ2-3; D uncertain. This sequence was found in a human donor with classical Hodgkin lymphoma. CDR3 coding DNA: TGTGCCAGCAGCCAATTACCAACAGATACGCAGTATTTT. Translated, it gives CASSQLPTDTQYF. Using reference TRBV16 and TRBJ2-3 for the parts outside the CDR3, the full variable domain is GEEVAQTPKHLVRGEGQKAKLYCAPIKGHSYVFWYQQVLKNEFKFLISFQNENVFDETGMPKERFSAKCLPNSPCSLEIQATKLEDSAVYFCASSQLPTDTQYFGPGTRLTVL.